This entry features one TCR beta chain sequence. The antigen remains undetermined. Looked up from germline, CDR1 is MGHRA and CDR2 is YSYEKL. The junction had 10 bases not matched to a gene; V was cut back by 7 bases and J by 5 bases. CDR3 size: 15 residues. Deep-level assay runs were performed. The input for sorted-subset replicate PCRs was approximately 190 ng DNA, 25,000 to 35,000 T cell genomes. Profiling relied on immunoSEQ multiplex PCR, and the TCRdb table lists in-frame clones only, not all of them. The data show 600,000 to 800,000 clones, 72% seen once. The data belong to a study of shared clonotypes between healthy human individuals. For the study at large: CD4 naive and memory got three plates each, CD8 naive two, CD8 memory one.

Points from the study as a whole: The sharing of about 5.3% of naive CD4 clonotypes was seen across a handful of donors.

Sequenced input: memory CD4+ T cells sorted from blood. Specified subset: CD45RA-negative fraction. This sequence was found in a woman aged 30 to 39 in good health. The chain joins TRBV4-1 to TRBJ2-1; 8 bases agree with TRBD2. As DNA, the CDR3 is TGCGCCAGCATTGGCGGGCTAGCGGGCCACAATGAGCAGTTCTTC. Protein sequence: CASIGGLAGHNEQFF.